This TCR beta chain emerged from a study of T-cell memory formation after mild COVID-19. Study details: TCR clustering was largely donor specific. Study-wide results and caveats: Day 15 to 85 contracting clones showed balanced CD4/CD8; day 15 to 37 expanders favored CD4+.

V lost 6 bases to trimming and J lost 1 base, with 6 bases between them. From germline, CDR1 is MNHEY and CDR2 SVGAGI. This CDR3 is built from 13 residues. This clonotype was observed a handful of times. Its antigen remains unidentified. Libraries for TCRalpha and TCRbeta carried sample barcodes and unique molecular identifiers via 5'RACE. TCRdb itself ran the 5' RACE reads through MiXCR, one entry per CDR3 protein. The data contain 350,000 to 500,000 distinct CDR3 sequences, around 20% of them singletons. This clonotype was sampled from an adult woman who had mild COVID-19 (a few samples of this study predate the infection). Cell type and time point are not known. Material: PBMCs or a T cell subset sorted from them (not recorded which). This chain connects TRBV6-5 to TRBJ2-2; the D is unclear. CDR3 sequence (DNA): TGTGCCAGCAGATACAGGAACACCGGGGAGCTGTTTTTT. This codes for CASRYRNTGELFF.